Below, one T cell receptor (beta chain) is given with its context. These data belong to a study of blood T cell repertoires in COVID-19. For the study at large: Nucleic acid was either cDNA or gDNA, and it came from T cells, B-cell-depleted T cells, or PBMCs.

This CDR3 has 16 residues. The J segment lost 3 bases and the V segment lost 2 bases, leaving 5 bases of the junction unmatched. The germline V gene has CDR1 KGHSH and CDR2 LQKENI. The table came from immunoSEQ multiplex PCR; TCRdb's copy has only in-frame clones and leaves some out. The table records some 65,000 clones, around 74% of them present only once. The rearrangement links TRBV18 to TRBJ1-3; 9 nucleotides align to TRBD1. This sequence originates from an elderly woman with acute or convalescent COVID-19. The sequenced sample was peripheral blood. CDR3 residues: CASSPVQGAYGNTIYF. The CDR3 nucleotides read TGTGCCAGCTCACCAGTACAGGGGGCTTATGGAAACACCATATATTTT.